This T cell receptor beta chain was documented in a study of T-cell reconstitution after alpha-beta-depleted transplantation in children. Regarding the study as a whole: Expanded graft clones, several hundred of them, were reportedly the source of alpha-beta T cells about two months after transplant.

There are many counts of this clonotype. Its antigen is not identified. The CDR3 is 14 residues long. V trimming: 7 bases; J trimming: 7 bases; junction bases outside the gene matches: 11. The germline CDR1 and CDR2 sequences are SGHRS and YFSETQ. This sample's TCRbeta library carried unique molecular identifier barcodes. A single record per CDR3 protein comes from TCRdb applying MiXCR to the PCR reads. The data contain about 350,000 distinct CDR3 sequences, around 16% of them seen just once; the ten biggest clones take up about 41%. This sequence joins TRBV5-1 and TRBJ2-1; 7 bases line up with TRBD1. The sample consisted of PBMCs, mostly from graft donor cells, taken 360 days after TCRalphabeta/CD19-depleted stem cell transplant. This clonotype was sampled from a male patient aged 2 to 9 who had a stem cell transplant for acute lymphoblastic leukemia, so the T cells may come from the graft donor. The DNA of the CDR3 is TGCGCCAGCCACAGGGGTAGCTATTTAAATGAGCAGTTCTTC. It encodes CASHRGSYLNEQFF.